Following are 30 T cell receptor beta chains from one sample sequenced in a study of tumor-infiltrating lymphocytes in localized non-small cell lung cancer. Assay: immunoSEQ multiplex PCR; the TCRdb copy retains only in-frame clones and omits some. The sample records approximately 17,000 clones, 65% to 85% being singletons. The sample taken for sequencing was lung tumor tissue. Source of these receptors: a human donor with non-small cell lung cancer.

The chain employs TRBV7-9 and TRBJ2-7; D unclear. This CDR3 is 17 amino acids long. Germline assignment: CDR1 SEHNR and CDR2 FQNEAQ (reference sequence). V lost 5 bases to trimming and J lost 2 bases, with 22 bases between them. CDR3 coding DNA: TGTGCCAGCAGCGTTAATACGGACCAGAGAATTACCTACGAGCAGTACTTC. Amino acids: CASSVNTDQRITYEQYF.

The rearrangement uses TRBV27 and TRBJ1-5; the D is unclear. CDR3 length equals 15 residues. CDR1 MNHEY and CDR2 SMNVEV come from the germline V gene (reference sequence). V lost 6 bases, J lost 5 bases, and 17 bases lay in between. The CDR3 sequence is CASSPTRRRDQPQHF. The CDR3 coding sequence is TGTGCCAGCAGCCCGACCCGGAGGAGGGATCAGCCCCAGCATTTT.

The chain carries TRBV7-6 and TRBJ1-1; D remains unclear. The germline gives CDR1 SGHVS, CDR2 FNYEAQ. V gave up 4 bases and J gave up 0 bases, with 6 bases separating them. CDR3 length: 13 residues. CDR3 in amino acids: CASSSSLNTEAFF. The CDR3 coding sequence is TGTGCCAGCAGCTCCTCCCTGAACACTGAAGCTTTCTTT.

This rearrangement joins TRBV7-9 to TRBJ2-7; perhaps TRBD1 as D (6 bases). CDR3 length equals 13 residues. Trimming took 0 bases from V and 4 from J, leaving 7 bases between them. In germline, CDR1 is SEHNR, CDR2 FQNEAQ (reference sequence). CDR3 sequence reads: CASSLAGAYEQYF. The CDR3 bases are TGTGCCAGCAGCTTAGCGGGGGCTTACGAGCAGTACTTC.

This clone has a single count. This sequence joins TRBV4-3 and TRBJ2-3; D gene uncertain. V was clipped by 2 bases and J by 4 bases, with 19 bases between them. CDR3 size: 17 residues. Germline-derived CDR1 and CDR2 are LGHNA and YSLEER. The CDR3 region has the DNA TGCGCCAGCAGCCAACAACTTTCTAGGAGTTCCGCAGATACGCAGTATTTT. Its protein product is CASSQQLSRSSADTQYF.

This chain uses TRBV6-5 with TRBJ2-5; a possible D gene is TRBD2 (5 bases). V was pared by 2 bases and J by 2 bases, with 12 bases between. Looked up from germline, CDR1 is MNHEY and CDR2 is SVGAGI. The CDR3 sequence is 15 residues long. The CDR3 bases are TGTGCCAGCAGTTACAACCCCAGCGGTCAAGAGACCCAGTACTTC. Protein product: CASSYNPSGQETQYF.

The genes are TRBV7-2 and TRBJ1-1; 7 bases line up with TRBD1. The CDR3 is 15 amino acids. Germline CDR1 reads SGHTA; CDR2 reads FQGNSA. J gave up 10 bases and V 5 bases, and 16 bases lay outside the gene matches. For the CDR3, the DNA is TGTGCCAGCAGCCTACGCTCGATACAGGGGAGGCGAGCTTTCTTT. Translating it yields CASSLRSIQGRRAFF.

V usage is TRBV28 and J usage is TRBJ1-3; D is undetermined. V lost 0 bases and J 0 bases, leaving 3 bases between the germline ends. CDR3 length equals 14 residues. Germline-derived CDR1 and CDR2 are MDHEN and SYDVKM. CDR3 protein: CASSLWGSGNTIYF. In DNA, the CDR3 is TGTGCCAGCAGTTTATGGGGCTCTGGAAACACCATATATTTT.

The J gene is TRBJ1-1, the V gene TRBV7-2; D is uncertain. V lost 1 base to trimming and J lost 8 bases, with 14 bases between them. The CDR3 totals 14 residues. Germline V gene lookup returns CDR1 SGHTA and CDR2 FQGNSA. This chain's CDR3 is CASSLVRGSGEAFF. The CDR3 DNA reads as TGTGCCAGCAGCTTAGTACGGGGAAGCGGAGAAGCTTTCTTT.

The chain has TRBV29-1 and TRBJ2-5, with a tentative D call TRBD2 (5 bases). The CDR3 runs to 11 residues. Germline-derived CDR1 and CDR2 are SQVTM and ANQGSEA. V dropped 5 bases and J dropped 10 bases, with 14 bases sitting between them. The CDR3 DNA follows: TGCAGCGTTAGATCGCCTCGGGACCAGTACTTC. The encoded protein is CSVRSPRDQYF.

This chain links TRBV5-6 with TRBJ1-4; D unresolved. CDR1 and CDR2 (germline): SGHDT, YYEEEE. The CDR3 loop spans 15 amino acids. Trimming stripped 4 bases from V and 4 bases from J, with 14 bases between. The CDR3 loop reads CASSPYRTLNEKLFF. The DNA for the CDR3 is TGTGCCAGCAGCCCCTACCGGACCCTTAATGAAAAACTGTTTTTT.

This chain uses TRBV5-1 with TRBJ2-7; TRBD1 or TRBD2 may be the D gene (5 bases each). The CDR3 covers 14 residues. Germline V lookup: CDR1 SGHRS, CDR2 YFSETQ. Trimming shortened V by 2 bases and J by 1 base, and 10 bases separated the two germline ends. The CDR3 spells CASSFRDQSYEQYF. Written as DNA, the CDR3 is TGCGCCAGCAGCTTCCGGGACCAGTCCTACGAGCAGTACTTC.

This sequence joins TRBV25-1 and TRBJ2-7; possibly TRBD2 for D (5 bases). With 4 bases removed from V and 6 bases from J, the gap between germline ends came to 25 bases. This CDR3 region has 17 residues. Germline values: CDR1 MGHDK, CDR2 SYGVNS. The CDR3 here is CASSGHSGWAPSVEQYF. CDR3 nucleotide sequence: TGTGCCAGCAGTGGCCACTCGGGGTGGGCGCCTAGTGTCGAGCAGTACTTC.

The V gene is TRBV15, the J gene TRBJ2-7; tentative D call: TRBD2 (5 bases). The CDR3 is 12 amino acids. V lost 5 bases and J 2 bases, leaving 7 bases between the germline ends. Per germline, CDR1 LNHNV and CDR2 YYDKDF (reference sequence). In DNA, the CDR3 is TGTGCCACCAGCGCCGGGGCCTACGAGCAGTACTTC. Its protein product is CATSAGAYEQYF.

This CDR3 reads CASSPLRVNTEAFF. The DNA of the CDR3 is TGTGCCAGCAGCCCCCTCAGGGTGAACACTGAAGCTTTCTTT. This chain links TRBV7-8 with TRBJ1-1; a weak D match, TRBD1 (5 bases). This CDR3 spans 14 amino acids. V lost 5 bases to trimming and J lost 0 bases, with 10 bases between them. Germline loops: CDR1 SGHVS, CDR2 FQNEAQ.

The V call is TRBV7-2, the J call TRBJ1-1; D perhaps matches TRBD1 (5 bases). V shed 5 bases and J shed 2 bases, with 12 bases lying between them. The CDR3 contains 14 residues. Germline values: CDR1 SGHTA, CDR2 FQGNSA. The CDR3 loop is CASSPRGGNTEAFF. CDR3 coding DNA: TGTGCCAGCAGCCCTAGGGGAGGTAACACTGAAGCTTTCTTT.

The V and J genes are TRBV9 and TRBJ2-7, with D possibly TRBD1 on 5 matching bases. Germline V gene lookup returns CDR1 SGDLS and CDR2 YYNGEE. The CDR3 has 15 amino acids. The V gene lost 4 bases and the J gene lost 0 bases, with 14 bases spanning the gap. The CDR3 sequence is CASSPDTRSSYEQYF. CDR3 in DNA: TGTGCCAGCAGCCCGGACACCCGGAGCTCCTACGAGCAGTACTTC. The complete variable domain, with remaining parts taken from reference TRBV9 and TRBJ2-7, reads DSGVTQTPKHLITATGQRVTLRCSPRSGDLSVYWYQQSLDQGLQFLIQYYNGEERAKGNILERFSAQQFPDLHSELNLSSLELGDSALYFCASSPDTRSSYEQYFGPGTRLTVT.

This chain connects TRBV6-1 to TRBJ1-2; TRBD1 matches at 7 bases. Trimming removed 6 bases from V and 8 bases from J; junction bases left unmatched: 9. The CDR3 contains 13 residues. Germline V lookup: CDR1 MNHNS, CDR2 SASEGT. The CDR3 DNA is TGTGCCAGCAGGGACCGACAGGGTGGAGGCTACACCTTC. Its protein is CASRDRQGGGYTF.

This chain uses TRBV2 with TRBJ2-1; 9 bases fit TRBD1. Looked up from germline, CDR1 is SNHLY and CDR2 is FYNNEI. V dropped 8 bases and J dropped 4; count of bases not matched to a gene: 6. The CDR3 runs 14 residues. The CDR3 DNA reads as TGTGCCAGCGAACAGGGGGCCGGGTACAATGAGCAGTTCTTC. Its protein is CASEQGAGYNEQFF.

The CDR3 loop reads CASTGGTTYSNQPQHF. CDR3 nucleotides: TGTGCCAGCACCGGGGGGACGACCTATAGCAATCAGCCCCAGCATTTT. The chain joins TRBV2 to TRBJ1-5; TRBD1 is a possible D gene (5 bases). The CDR3 has 16 amino acids. The germline CDR1 and CDR2 sequences are SNHLY and FYNNEI. Trimming took off 7 bases at V and 0 bases at J, with 16 bases between the two ends.

The V gene is TRBV5-1, the J gene TRBJ1-6; D gene unclear. This CDR3 has 14 amino acids. Germline loops: CDR1 SGHRS, CDR2 YFSETQ. Trimming stripped 3 bases from V and 5 bases from J, with 9 bases between. The CDR3 DNA follows: TGCGCCAGCAGCTCCGGAGAGCATAATTCACCCCTCCACTTT. Translated, it gives CASSSGEHNSPLHF.

The V and J genes are TRBV10-2 and TRBJ2-3; TRBD2 aligns across 13 bases. J lost 2 bases, V lost 7 bases, and 18 bases had no gene match. CDR1 is WSHSY, CDR2 SAAADI, per germline. This CDR3 comprises 20 residues. The CDR3 loop reads CASTFGTSGALLYLTDTQYF. CDR3 DNA: TGCGCCAGCACTTTCGGGACTAGCGGGGCTCTTCTGTATCTCACAGATACGCAGTATTTT.

This clone appeared a single time. The V call is TRBV14, the J call TRBJ2-1; tentatively, D is TRBD1 or TRBD2 (7 bases each). Germline V gives CDR1 SGHDN, CDR2 FVKESK. CDR3 length equals 18 residues. Trimming took 8 bases from V and 4 from J, leaving 27 bases between them. Here the CDR3 reads CASPDRAFTGGLYNEQFF. CDR3 nucleotides: TGTGCCAGCCCCGACAGGGCTTTTACGGGAGGCCTTTACAATGAGCAGTTCTTC. The variable domain in full, completed from reference TRBV14 and TRBJ2-1, reads EAGVTQFPSHSVIEKGQTVTLRCDPISGHDNLYWYRRVMGKEIKFLLHFVKESKQDESGMPNNRFLAERTGGTYSTLKVQPAELEDSGVYFCASPDRAFTGGLYNEQFFGPGTRLTVL.

This chain links TRBV5-1 with TRBJ1-1; 7 nucleotides agree with TRBD1. CDR3 length: 15 amino acids. With 1 base clipped from V and 5 bases from J, the junction kept 8 bases outside the gene matches. In germline, CDR1 is SGHRS, CDR2 YFSETQ. CDR3 in DNA: TGCGCCAGCAGCTTGACCGACAGGGTGCAAACTGAAGCTTTCTTT. Its protein product is CASSLTDRVQTEAFF.

V usage is TRBV4-3 and J usage is TRBJ1-1; no reliable D call. Germline loops: CDR1 LGHNA, CDR2 YSLEER. V was pared by 0 bases and J by 3 bases, with 8 bases between. This CDR3 spans 14 amino acids. The CDR3 is CASSQDSGYTEAFF. The CDR3 nucleotides are TGCGCCAGCAGCCAAGATTCGGGTTACACTGAAGCTTTCTTT.

CDR3: CASSTLDWVETQYF. The CDR3, as DNA: TGTGCCAGTAGTACCTTGGACTGGGTAGAGACCCAGTACTTC. This chain connects TRBV19 to TRBJ2-5; possible D gene TRBD2, 5 bases. Per germline, CDR1 LNHDA and CDR2 SQIVND (reference sequence). Trimming took off 4 bases at V and 4 bases at J, with 13 bases between the two ends. The CDR3 consists of 14 residues. The whole variable domain, filled in from reference TRBV19 and TRBJ2-5, reads DGGITQSPKYLFRKEGQNVTLSCEQNLNHDAMYWYRQDPGQGLRLIYYSQIVNDFQKGDIAEGYSVSREKKESFPLTVTSAQKNPTAFYLCASSTLDWVETQYFGPGTRLLVL.

This chain links TRBV15 with TRBJ1-3; D might be TRBD1 (5 bases). Trimming left V 8 bases short and J 7 bases short, with 18 bases between. This CDR3 comprises 14 residues. CDR1 and CDR2 from the germline V gene are LNHNV and YYDKDF (reference sequence). Here the CDR3 DNA reads TGTGCCACCCGGGACCGCGGCGAAGGGAACACCATATATTTT. It specifies CATRDRGEGNTIYF.

This clone was counted only a few times. The V and J genes are TRBV7-2 and TRBJ2-3, with TRBD2 identical over 8 bases. Trimming removed 5 bases from V and 2 bases from J; junction bases left unmatched: 6. CDR1 is SGHTA and CDR2 is FQGNSA in the germline V gene. This CDR3 has 15 residues. The CDR3: CASSEASGHTDTQYF. CDR3 in DNA: TGTGCCAGCAGCGAGGCTAGCGGGCACACAGATACGCAGTATTTT.

This clone was recorded only once. V is TRBV7-2 and J is TRBJ1-5; no clear D gene. The CDR3 is 15 amino acids. The ends were cut back, 5 bases at V and 3 bases at J, with 14 bases in the middle. Looked up from germline, CDR1 is SGHTA and CDR2 is FQGNSA. Here the CDR3 DNA reads TGTGCCAGCAGCCCTTCGTGGGCACCCAATCAGCCCCAGCATTTT. This codes for CASSPSWAPNQPQHF.

The rearrangement uses TRBV18 and TRBJ1-5; a possible D gene is TRBD1 (6 bases). CDR3 length equals 16 residues. V shed 4 bases and J shed 2 bases, with 15 bases lying between them. Germline-derived CDR1 and CDR2 are KGHSH and LQKENI. For the CDR3, the DNA is TGTGCCAGCTCACAACAGGGTAGATATGGCAATCAGCCCCAGCATTTT. Its protein is CASSQQGRYGNQPQHF.